Each of the 27 T cell receptor beta chains below was sequenced from the same sample in a study of blood T cells in healthy people across ages. It was with a sample-barcoded 5' primer and a J-beta primer mix that a second PCR of roughly 7 to 11 cycles was run. MiXCR, applied by TCRdb to the 5' RACE reads, yields one record per CDR3 protein. The data hold roughly 1.4 million distinct CDR3 sequences, with approximately 60% observed a single time. Sequenced: blood. The receptors originated from a man between 18 and 35 years old in good health.

The V gene is TRBV3-1, the J gene TRBJ2-7; TRBD1 agrees at 7 bases. Germline V gives CDR1 LGHDT, CDR2 YNNKEL (reference sequence). Germline trimming cut 3 bases from V and 3 bases from J; bases unmatched to any gene: 5. The CDR3 runs to 14 residues. CDR3 protein: CASSQYRGHYEQYF. For the CDR3, the DNA is TGTGCCAGCAGCCAGTACAGGGGCCACTACGAGCAGTACTTC.

This clonotype showed up just a few times. The chain employs TRBV10-3 and TRBJ2-5; D unresolved. Germline V gene lookup returns CDR1 ENHRY and CDR2 SYGVKD. Deletions cut 0 bases from V and 1 base from J, with 3 bases between. CDR3 length: 13 amino acids. The CDR3 spells CAISESLQETQYF. The CDR3 DNA reads TGTGCCATCAGTGAGTCCCTCCAAGAGACCCAGTACTTC.

This clonotype was seen a single time. The chain links TRBV7-9 to TRBJ2-1; perhaps TRBD2 as D (5 bases). V gave up 5 bases and J gave up 1 base, with 15 bases separating them. Germline CDR1 SEHNR, CDR2 FQNEAQ (reference sequence). CDR3 length: 16 residues. CDR3 nucleotide sequence: TGTGCCAGCAGCCCCGGCCCGTCGGGATCCTACAATGAGCAGTTCTTC. It encodes CASSPGPSGSYNEQFF. The full variable domain, rest sourced from reference TRBV7-9 and TRBJ2-1, is DTGVSQNPRHKITKRGQNVTFRCDPISEHNRLYWYRQTLGQGPEFLTYFQNEAQLEKSRLLSDRFSAERPKGSFSTLEIQRTEQGDSAMYLCASSPGPSGSYNEQFFGPGTRLTVL.

The chain combines TRBV20-1 with TRBJ2-4; D is undetermined. The J call may be in error: the DNA end matches TRBJ2-7 better. The CDR3 spans 13 residues. Germline V gives CDR1 DFQATT, CDR2 SNEGSKA (reference sequence). In DNA form, the CDR3 reads TGCAGTGCTAGCTCGGCAGGAATCTACGAGCAGTACTTC. It yields the protein CSASSAGIYEQYF.

In this sample, this clonotype turned up once. The chain couples TRBV11-2 to TRBJ2-4, with D possibly TRBD2 on 6 matching bases. The germline V gene has CDR1 SGHAT and CDR2 FQNNGV. Trimming shortened V by 5 bases and J by 13 bases, and 15 bases separated the two germline ends. The CDR3 covers 12 residues. CDR3 nucleotides: TGTGCCAGCAGCCCAGCGGGCTACGGGCAGTACTTC. Translated: CASSPAGYGQYF.

The rearrangement joins TRBV4-3 to TRBJ2-5; 7 nucleotides line up with TRBD2. V trimming: 1 base; J trimming: 3 bases; junction bases outside the gene matches: 5. The CDR3 runs to 15 residues. Germline CDR1 LGHNA, CDR2 YSLEER. The CDR3 region is CASSQGDGGKETQYF. The CDR3, as DNA: TGCGCCAGCAGCCAAGGGGACGGGGGGAAAGAGACCCAGTACTTC.

This clonotype was seen only a few times. This chain connects TRBV7-6 to TRBJ2-7; D is undetermined. V was pared by 6 bases and J by 4 bases, with 19 bases between. CDR1 SGHVS and CDR2 FNYEAQ come from the germline V gene. The CDR3 spans 15 residues. Here the CDR3 reads CASSQSSRAQYEQYF. The DNA for the CDR3 is TGTGCCAGCAGTCAATCCTCTCGGGCCCAGTACGAGCAGTACTTC.

The chain employs TRBV13 and TRBJ2-7; D may be TRBD1 (5 bases). The better agreement between TRBJ2-5 and the DNA end casts doubt on the J call. Germline CDR1 and CDR2: PRHDT and FYEKMQ (reference sequence). The CDR3 contains 14 residues. CDR3 nucleotides: TGTGCCAGCAGCTTGCGGCAGGGCTACGAGACCCAGTACTTC. Protein product: CASSLRQGYETQYF.

V and J are TRBV4-2 and TRBJ2-1; TRBD1 might be the D (8 bases). This CDR3 has 15 amino acids. In germline, CDR1 is LGHNA, CDR2 YNFKEQ. The V end was cut by 5 bases, the J end by 7 bases, with 18 bases between. The CDR3 DNA reads TGTGCCAGCAGCACACAGGGGGGGGTCCGGAATGAGCAGTTCTTC. This gives the protein CASSTQGGVRNEQFF.

This rearrangement joins TRBV29-1 to TRBJ2-5, with D perhaps TRBD2 (5 bases). Deletions cut 1 base from V and 2 bases from J, with 8 bases between. The CDR3 extends over 13 amino acids. The germline V gene has CDR1 SQVTM and CDR2 ANQGSEA. CDR3 nucleotide sequence: TGCAGCGTTGAAGGAGGGCCACAAGAGACCCAGTACTTC. Protein: CSVEGGPQETQYF.

This clonotype was counted at least ten times. This sequence joins TRBV15 and TRBJ2-5; D is possibly TRBD1 or TRBD2 (5 bases each). CDR3 length: 14 residues. From germline, CDR1 is LNHNV and CDR2 YYDKDF (reference sequence). V was trimmed by 0 bases and J by 3 bases, leaving 8 bases between them. CDR3 sequence: CATSRDGTEETQYF. CDR3 sequence (DNA): TGTGCCACCAGCAGAGACGGGACCGAAGAGACCCAGTACTTC.

Only a few counts were recorded for this clonotype. The V call is TRBV20-1, the J call TRBJ2-7; 7 nucleotides agree with TRBD2. V gave up 2 bases and J gave up 4 bases; unmatched junction bases: 8. The CDR3 sequence is 14 residues long. Germline V lookup: CDR1 DFQATT, CDR2 SNEGSKA (reference sequence). CDR3 loop: CSARSTSLGYEQYF. In DNA form, the CDR3 reads TGCAGTGCTAGATCGACTAGCCTTGGGTACGAGCAGTACTTC.

This chain connects TRBV28 to TRBJ1-4, with D unclear. Trimming left V 10 bases short and J 0 bases short, with 12 bases between. This CDR3 has 14 residues. The germline V gene encodes CDR1 MDHEN and CDR2 SYDVKM. The CDR3 DNA is TGTGCCACCCAGAATGAAGCAACTAATGAAAAACTGTTTTTT. Its protein is CATQNEATNEKLFF.

The J gene is TRBJ2-2, the V gene TRBV11-2, with D possibly matching TRBD2 (5 bases). This CDR3 is 14 amino acids long. Germline V CDR1 and CDR2: SGHAT, FQNNGV. Trimming took off 1 base at V and 7 bases at J, with 10 bases between the two ends. CDR3 sequence: CASSLGLSLGELFF. The CDR3 DNA reads TGTGCCAGCAGCTTAGGACTATCGCTCGGGGAGCTGTTTTTT.

This clonotype was observed a few times. This sequence joins TRBV29-1 and TRBJ2-7, with D possibly TRBD2 on 6 matching bases. Trimming shortened V by 3 bases and J by 6 bases, and 18 bases separated the two germline ends. The germline V gene has CDR1 SQVTM and CDR2 ANQGSEA. This CDR3 is 14 amino acids long. The CDR3 loop reads CSVEDFTSSGEQYF. CDR3 DNA sequence: TGCAGCGTTGAGGATTTTACTAGCTCAGGCGAGCAGTACTTC.

The V gene is TRBV4-1, the J gene TRBJ2-3, with 9 bases matching TRBD2. This CDR3 has 16 residues. The trim removed 1 base at V and 4 bases at J, leaving 6 bases unmatched. Looked up from germline, CDR1 is MGHRA and CDR2 is YSYEKL. This CDR3 reads CASSQVGGGAADTQYF. The CDR3 DNA follows: TGCGCCAGCAGCCAAGTTGGCGGGGGGGCCGCAGATACGCAGTATTTT.

The V gene is TRBV12-3 or TRBV12-4, the J gene TRBJ2-1, with 7 bases that match TRBD1. The CDR3 is 14 residues long. The V gene end was trimmed by 6 bases and the J gene end by 2 bases; junction bases not matched to a gene: 4. The CDR3 is CASRNTGAYNEQFF. CDR3 nucleotides: TGTGCCAGCAGGAACACAGGGGCCTACAATGAGCAGTTCTTC.

V gene TRBV29-1 combines with J gene TRBJ2-5, with a tentative D call TRBD1 (6 bases). The CDR3 runs to 13 residues. Trimming pared 6 bases from V and 4 bases from J, leaving 15 bases between. The germline V gene encodes CDR1 SQVTM and CDR2 ANQGSEA. CDR3 DNA: TGCAGCGTAGACAGGATTTTGGCAGAGACCCAGTACTTC. Encoded protein: CSVDRILAETQYF.

This chain's CDR3 is CASSLPGWVSNEQYF. In nucleotides, the CDR3 is TGTGCCAGCAGCTTACCGGGTTGGGTTAGCAATGAGCAGTACTTC. The V call is TRBV7-2, the J call TRBJ2-7, with no clear D. This CDR3 contains 15 residues. CDR1 is SGHTA, CDR2 FQGNSA, per germline. V lost 2 bases and J 7 bases, leaving 18 bases between the germline ends.

This rearrangement joins TRBV27 to TRBJ2-2; D is perhaps TRBD2 (6 bases). The CDR3 totals 15 residues. Germline values: CDR1 MNHEY, CDR2 SMNVEV (reference sequence). Between the trimmed V and J ends, which lost 7 bases and 6 bases, there was a span of 18 bases. In DNA form, the CDR3 reads TGTGCCAGCAAGGGAGGAGGCACCTTGGCCGGGGAGCTGTTTTTT. This sequence encodes CASKGGGTLAGELFF.

This chain uses TRBV7-9 with TRBJ2-5, with TRBD1 matching over 10 bases. The DNA end is a closer match to TRBJ2-7, so the J assignment may be wrong. Germline CDR1 is SEHNR and CDR2 is FQNEAQ (reference sequence). The CDR3 has 15 residues. The CDR3 DNA sequence: TGTGCCAGCAGCCCCGGACAGGGGGGCCTCTACGAGCAGTACTTC. Its protein is CASSPGQGGLYEQYF.

The rearrangement links TRBV20-1 to TRBJ1-6; weak D call: TRBD1 (6 bases). Deletions cut 0 bases from V and 10 bases from J, with 16 bases between. The CDR3 covers 15 residues. Germline CDR1 reads DFQATT; CDR2 reads SNEGSKA (reference sequence). CDR3 sequence reads: CSAREMGGQRSPLHF. The DNA of the CDR3 is TGCAGTGCTAGAGAAATGGGGGGGCAGAGGTCACCCCTCCACTTT.

This chain joins TRBV11-2 and TRBJ2-5; no definite D call. V lost 3 bases to trimming and J lost 3 bases, with 11 bases between them. The germline V gene encodes CDR1 SGHAT and CDR2 FQNNGV. The CDR3 consists of 14 residues. This CDR3 is CASSFLAVKETQYF. The CDR3 DNA reads TGTGCCAGCAGCTTCCTGGCAGTCAAAGAGACCCAGTACTTC.

The chain has TRBV2 and TRBJ2-7; TRBD2 matches at 7 bases. J gave up 3 bases and V 11 bases, and 10 bases lay outside the gene matches. Germline V lookup: CDR1 SNHLY, CDR2 FYNNEI. The CDR3 consists of 13 residues. CDR3: CACRERGNYEQYF. CDR3 bases: TGTGCCTGCCGGGAGCGGGGAAACTACGAGCAGTACTTC. Drawing the rest from reference TRBV2 and TRBJ2-7, the complete variable domain is EPEVTQTPSHQVTQMGQEVILRCVPISNHLYFYWYRQILGQKVEFLVSFYNNEISEKSEIFDDQFSVERPDGSNFTLKIRSTKLEDSAMYFCACRERGNYEQYFGPGTRLTVT.

This clonotype was observed a few times. The chain is built from TRBV10-2 and TRBJ2-5, with no clear D. The V gene lost 2 bases and the J gene lost 0 bases, with 7 bases spanning the gap. The CDR3 sequence is 14 residues long. Germline lookup yields CDR1 WSHSY and CDR2 SAAADI. The CDR3 DNA reads TGCGCCAGCAGTGAGGGGCATAACCAAGAGACCCAGTACTTC. It specifies CASSEGHNQETQYF.

This clonotype was picked up a small number of times. The chain has TRBV5-1 and TRBJ1-2; maybe TRBD1 (5 bases). Germline V CDR1 and CDR2: SGHRS, YFSETQ. The CDR3 extends over 13 amino acids. The germline V and J ends were trimmed by 0 bases and 4 bases, with 7 bases remaining between them. For the CDR3, the DNA is TGCGCCAGCAGCTTGGCCGGGGGCTATGGCTACACCTTC. Protein product: CASSLAGGYGYTF.

This chain joins TRBV29-1 and TRBJ1-5; 9 positions agree with TRBD1. J was trimmed by 1 base and V by 4 bases; bases with no gene match: 5. Germline V CDR1 and CDR2: SQVTM, ANQGSEA. This CDR3 has 15 amino acids. CDR3 nucleotides: TGCAGCGTTGTACCAACAGGGGGCAGCAATCAGCCCCAGCATTTT. Translating gives CSVVPTGGSNQPQHF. The complete variable domain, with remaining parts taken from reference TRBV29-1 and TRBJ1-5, reads SAVISQKPSRDICQRGTSLTIQCQVDSQVTMMFWYRQQPGQSLTLIATANQGSEATYESGFVIDKFPISRPNLTFSTLTVSNMSPEDSSIYLCSVVPTGGSNQPQHFGDGTRLSIL.